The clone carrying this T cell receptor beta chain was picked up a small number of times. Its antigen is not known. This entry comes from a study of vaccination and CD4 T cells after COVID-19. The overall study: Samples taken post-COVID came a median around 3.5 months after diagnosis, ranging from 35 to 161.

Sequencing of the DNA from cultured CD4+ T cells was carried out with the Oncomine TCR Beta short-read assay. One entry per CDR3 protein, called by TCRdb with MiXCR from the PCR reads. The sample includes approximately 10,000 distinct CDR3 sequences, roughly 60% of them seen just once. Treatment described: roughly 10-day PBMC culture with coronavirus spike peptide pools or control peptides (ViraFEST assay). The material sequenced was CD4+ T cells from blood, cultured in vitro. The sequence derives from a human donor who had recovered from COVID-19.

This CDR3 reads CASSYPPYGGGSEQYF. The DNA of the CDR3 is TGTGCCAGCAGTTACCCCCCGTACGGGGGAGGAAGCGAGCAGTACTTC. The rearrangement joins TRBV6-5 to TRBJ2-7; the D gene is possibly TRBD2 (6 bases). The CDR3 is 16 residues long. Trimming stripped 2 bases from V and 6 bases from J, with 20 bases between. Germline-derived CDR1 and CDR2 are MNHEY and SVGAGI.